Reported below is one TCR beta chain. The antigen is not known. At collection, donors were nominally healthy, but unrecorded immune exposures were probable. The sample belongs to a study of cytomegalovirus exposure and HLA in healthy donors. Notes on the study in general: TCR beta sequences numbering around 15,000 were associated with HLA alleles at 0.05 false discovery rate in a later analysis.

CDR3 length: 15 residues. V was clipped by 0 bases and J by 7 bases; unmatched bases: 10. CDR1 and CDR2 from the germline V gene are SGHRS and YFSETQ. PCR used 60 Vbeta primers and 13 Jbeta primers. Using immunoSEQ multiplex PCR, the repertoire was profiled, and TCRdb retains in-frame clones only, with some absent. The repertoire holds roughly 58,000 clones, about 80% seen once, with under 2% in the top ten. Input material: PBMCs. The gene calls are TRBV5-1 and TRBJ2-7, with TRBD2 identical over 7 bases. The source is a human donor in good health. Here the CDR3 reads CASSLGPAGDREQYF. CDR3 DNA sequence: TGCGCCAGCAGCTTGGGCCCGGCGGGGGATCGGGAGCAGTACTTC. Complete variable domain (other parts from reference TRBV5-1 and TRBJ2-7): KAGVTQTPRYLIKTRGQQVTLSCSPISGHRSVSWYQQTPGQGLQFLFEYFSETQRNKGNFPGRFSGRQFSNSRSEMNVSTLELGDSALYLCASSLGPAGDREQYFGPGTRLTVT.